This T cell receptor (beta chain) was retrieved from a study of blood T cell repertoires in COVID-19. The wider study: Some COVID-19 samples were acute and others convalescent; all came from the United States, Italy and Spain.

As originally analysed: Amplification from reference gene primers served as the basis for estimated nucleated cell counts. Assay used: immunoSEQ multiplex PCR; TCRdb lists only in-frame clones, some missing. V and J calls and clone size are those listed in that table; D and trimming were worked out from the DNA. The sample lists roughly 180,000 clones; around 88% were seen once. Trimming cost V 5 bases and J 0 bases; bases outside gene matches: 4. Germline CDR1 reads SGHTA; CDR2 reads FQGTGA. The CDR3 covers 15 residues. Categorization into cohorts depended on clinical history that participants reported.

The receptor was isolated from a woman between 45 and 65 years old in a cohort exposed to, infected with or recovered from COVID-19 (not recorded which). The sequenced sample was PBMCs or T cells enriched from blood (not recorded which). The chain recombines TRBV7-3 with TRBJ2-1, with 7 bases aligning to TRBD2. The CDR3 here is CASSRRTSSYNEQFF. The CDR3 nucleotides are TGTGCCAGCAGCCGGCGGACTAGCTCCTACAATGAGCAGTTCTTC. Variable domain in full (rest from reference TRBV7-3 and TRBJ2-1): GAGVSQTPSNKVTEKGKYVELRCDPISGHTALYWYRQSLGQGPEFLIYFQGTGAADDSGLPNDRFFAVRPEGSVSTLKIQRTERGDSAVYLCASSRRTSSYNEQFFGPGTRLTVL.